The rows below give T cell receptor beta chains drawn from one sample of a study of blood T cell repertoires in COVID-19. Profiling relied on immunoSEQ multiplex PCR, and the TCRdb table lists in-frame clones only, not all of them. The table shows under 75,000 clones, with roughly 70% occurring only once. The sample taken for sequencing was peripheral blood. The receptors shown here come from a man between 60 and 75 years old with acute or convalescent COVID-19. CDR3s include the opening cysteine and the closing phenylalanine or tryptophan. Each record gives: J gene, D gene, CDR3 length, V gene, CDR3 DNA, CDR3 protein. A D gene is named only where the DNA matches it firmly.

J: TRBJ2-1
D: -
length: 13
V: TRBV5-1
DNA: TGCGCCAGCAGCTTGGAGGGGTTCAATGAGCAGTTCTTC
CDR3: CASSLEGFNEQFF

J: TRBJ2-1
D: TRBD2
length: 15
V: TRBV7-8
DNA: TGTGCCAGCAGCCTTAGCGGGACAAGGTACAATGAGCAGTTCTTC
CDR3: CASSLSGTRYNEQFF

J: TRBJ2-2
D: -
length: 14
V: TRBV2
DNA: TGTGCCAGCAGCGGGACTGCGAACACCGGGGAGCTGTTTTTT
CDR3: CASSGTANTGELFF

J: TRBJ2-1
D: TRBD2
length: 15
V: TRBV24-1
DNA: TGTGCCACCAGTGATATTAGCGGGGGATACAATGAGCAGTTCTTC
CDR3: CATSDISGGYNEQFF

J: TRBJ2-1
D: TRBD2
length: 17
V: TRBV7-2
DNA: TGTGCCAGCAGCTTAGTCGTACTAGCGGGAGGTGGGGGTGAGCAGTTCTTC
CDR3: CASSLVVLAGGGGEQFF

J: TRBJ2-5
D: -
length: 12
V: TRBV30
DNA: TGTGCCTGGAGGGGGGCCGGAGAGACCCAGTACTTC
CDR3: CAWRGAGETQYF

J: TRBJ1-2
D: -
length: 13
V: TRBV19
DNA: TGTGCTAGTAGTATCCACAGGGAAGGTGGCTACACCTTC
CDR3: CASSIHREGGYTF

J: TRBJ2-1
D: TRBD2
length: 15
V: TRBV3-1/TRBV3-2
DNA: TGTGCCAGCAGCCACGCTAGCGGAGGATACAATGAGCAGTTCTTC
CDR3: CASSHASGGYNEQFF

J: TRBJ2-5
D: -
length: 13
V: TRBV11-3
DNA: TGTGCCAGCAGCTTAGGGGCGACGGAGACCCAGTACTTC
CDR3: CASSLGATETQYF

J: TRBJ1-2
D: -
length: 13
V: TRBV2
DNA: TGTGCCAGCAAAGACATGGAATGGTATGGCTACACCTTC
CDR3: CASKDMEWYGYTF

J: TRBJ1-4
D: -
length: 13
V: TRBV29-1
DNA: TGCAGCGCCGGGGGGGTGACTAATGAAAAACTGTTTTTT
CDR3: CSAGGVTNEKLFF

J: TRBJ2-2
D: TRBD1
length: 16
V: TRBV30
DNA: TGTGCCTGGAGTACCCAGGACAGGGGAAGGACCGGGGAGCTGTTTTTT
CDR3: CAWSTQDRGRTGELFF